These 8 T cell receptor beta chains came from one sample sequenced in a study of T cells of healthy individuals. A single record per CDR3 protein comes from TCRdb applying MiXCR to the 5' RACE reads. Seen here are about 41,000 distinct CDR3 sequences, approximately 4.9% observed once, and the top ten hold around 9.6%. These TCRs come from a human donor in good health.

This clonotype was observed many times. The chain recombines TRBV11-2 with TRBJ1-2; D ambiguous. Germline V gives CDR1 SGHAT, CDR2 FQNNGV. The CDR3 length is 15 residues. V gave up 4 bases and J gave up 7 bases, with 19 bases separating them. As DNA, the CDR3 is TGTGCCAGCAGCTCGGACCCGAGCAGCTTCTCTGGCTACACCTTC. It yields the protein CASSSDPSSFSGYTF.

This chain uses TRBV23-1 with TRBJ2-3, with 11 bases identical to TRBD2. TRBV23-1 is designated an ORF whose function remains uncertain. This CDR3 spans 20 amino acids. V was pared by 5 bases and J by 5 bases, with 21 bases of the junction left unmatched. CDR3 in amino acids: CASSLNPYSKLAGAGDTQYF. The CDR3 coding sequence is TGCGCCAGCAGTTTAAACCCCTACAGTAAACTAGCGGGAGCGGGAGATACGCAGTATTTT.

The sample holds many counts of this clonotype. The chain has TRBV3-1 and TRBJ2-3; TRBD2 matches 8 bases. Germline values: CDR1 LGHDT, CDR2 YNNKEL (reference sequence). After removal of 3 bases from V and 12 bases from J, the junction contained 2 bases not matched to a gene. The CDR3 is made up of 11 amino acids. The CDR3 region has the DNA TGTGCCAGCAGCCAGGGGACTAGACAGTATTTT. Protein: CASSQGTRQYF.

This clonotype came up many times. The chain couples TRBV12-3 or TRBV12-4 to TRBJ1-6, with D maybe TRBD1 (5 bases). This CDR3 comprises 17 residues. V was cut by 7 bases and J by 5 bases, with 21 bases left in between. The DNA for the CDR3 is TGTGCCAGCACCGCGACCTCCCTCGGGGGAAATAATTCACCCCTCCACTTT. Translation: CASTATSLGGNNSPLHF.

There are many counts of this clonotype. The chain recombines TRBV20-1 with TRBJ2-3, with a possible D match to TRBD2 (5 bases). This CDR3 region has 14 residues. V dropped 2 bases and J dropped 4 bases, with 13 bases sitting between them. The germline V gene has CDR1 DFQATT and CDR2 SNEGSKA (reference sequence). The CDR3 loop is CSARRAEGPDTQYF. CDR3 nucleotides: TGCAGTGCTAGAAGGGCCGAGGGTCCAGATACGCAGTATTTT.

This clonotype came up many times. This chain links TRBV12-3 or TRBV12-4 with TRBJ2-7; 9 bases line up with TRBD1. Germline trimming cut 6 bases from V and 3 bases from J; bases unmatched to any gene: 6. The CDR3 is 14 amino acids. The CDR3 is CASRKTGGGYEQYF. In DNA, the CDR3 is TGTGCCAGCAGGAAAACAGGGGGCGGCTACGAGCAGTACTTC.

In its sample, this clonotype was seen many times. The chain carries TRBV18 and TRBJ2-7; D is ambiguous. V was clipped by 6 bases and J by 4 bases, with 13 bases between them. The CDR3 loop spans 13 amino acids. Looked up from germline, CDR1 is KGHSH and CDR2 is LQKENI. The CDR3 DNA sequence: TGTGCCAGCTCCACACCGAGTCTTTACGAGCAGTACTTC. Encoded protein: CASSTPSLYEQYF.

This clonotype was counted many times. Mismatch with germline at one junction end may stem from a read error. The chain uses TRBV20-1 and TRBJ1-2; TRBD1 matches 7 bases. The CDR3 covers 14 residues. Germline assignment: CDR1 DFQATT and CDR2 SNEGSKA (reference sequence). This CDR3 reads CSAMGDRANSGYTF. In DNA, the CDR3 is TGCAGTGCTATGGGTGACAGGGCAAACTCTGGCTACACCTTC.